Listed below are T cell receptor beta chains from one sample, sequenced in a study of blood T cells in healthy people across ages. TCRdb used MiXCR to reprocess the 5' RACE reads, holding one entry per CDR3 protein. Of 1.5 million to 2 million distinct CDR3 sequences in the sample, roughly 50% are singletons; the top ten hold roughly 2%. Sequenced sample: blood. Source of these receptors: a woman in her forties in good health. The CDR3 runs from the conserved cysteine through the conserved F or W. The D gene is left open where the match is weak. Rows give clone size only sometimes, using once, few, many, or a class for an expanded clone.

abundance: -
v_gene: TRBV10-3
j_gene: TRBJ2-1
d_gene: TRBD2
CDR3nt: TGTGCCATCAGTGAGCCGACCCGACTAGCGGGGGGAAATGAGCAGTTCTTC
CDR3aa: CAISEPTRLAGGNEQFF

abundance: -
v_gene: TRBV4-3
j_gene: TRBJ1-2
d_gene: -
CDR3nt: TGCGCCAGCAGCCAAGGTGATAAAGGATATGGCTACACCTTC
CDR3aa: CASSQGDKGYGYTF

abundance: many
v_gene: TRBV29-1
j_gene: TRBJ2-3
d_gene: -
CDR3nt: TGCAGCGTTGAAGAGTCCTCTTCAGATACGCAGTATTTT
CDR3aa: CSVEESSSDTQYF

abundance: once
v_gene: TRBV4-3
j_gene: TRBJ2-5
d_gene: -
CDR3nt: TGCGCCAGCAGCCGTTCTTGGCAGGGTTACCAAGAGACCCAGTACTTC
CDR3aa: CASSRSWQGYQETQYF

abundance: once
v_gene: TRBV15
j_gene: TRBJ2-3
d_gene: -
CDR3nt: TGTGCCACCAGCAGAGATCCGGCAGTGGGGCAGTATTTT
CDR3aa: CATSRDPAVGQYF

abundance: few
v_gene: TRBV29-1
j_gene: TRBJ2-3
d_gene: -
CDR3nt: TGCAGCGTCGTCCGCTACTACACAGATACGCAGTATTTT
CDR3aa: CSVVRYYTDTQYF

abundance: -
v_gene: TRBV3-1
j_gene: TRBJ2-1
d_gene: -
CDR3nt: TGTGCCAGCAGCCTTAAGTGGGACAATGAGCAGTTCTTC
CDR3aa: CASSLKWDNEQFF

abundance: once
v_gene: TRBV12-3/TRBV12-4
j_gene: TRBJ1-1
d_gene: -
CDR3nt: TGTGCCAGCAGACGAGACAGAGAAGCTTTCTTT
CDR3aa: CASRRDREAFF

abundance: -
v_gene: TRBV28
j_gene: TRBJ1-2
d_gene: TRBD1
CDR3nt: TGTGCCAGCAGGGACAGGCCAGGCTACACCTTC
CDR3aa: CASRDRPGYTF

abundance: -
v_gene: TRBV29-1
j_gene: TRBJ2-3
d_gene: -
CDR3nt: TGCAGCGTTGAAGATAACGGCGGGCAGAAGTATTTT
CDR3aa: CSVEDNGGQKYF

abundance: -
v_gene: TRBV29-1
j_gene: TRBJ2-7
d_gene: TRBD1
CDR3nt: TGCAGCGTTGCCCCTACGGGACAGTGGGCGAATGAGCAGTACTTC
CDR3aa: CSVAPTGQWANEQYF

abundance: -
v_gene: TRBV7-2
j_gene: TRBJ2-1
d_gene: -
CDR3nt: TGTGCCAGCAGTCCCCGGCACCGCGATGAGCAGTTCTTC
CDR3aa: CASSPRHRDEQFF

abundance: few
v_gene: TRBV15
j_gene: TRBJ2-3
d_gene: TRBD1
CDR3nt: TGTGCCACCAGCAGAGATAAGGGACAGGGTGCAGATACGCAGTATTTT
CDR3aa: CATSRDKGQGADTQYF

abundance: -
v_gene: TRBV6-2/TRBV6-3
j_gene: TRBJ1-2
d_gene: TRBD1
CDR3nt: TGTGCCAGCACTCCCCCGGGACAGTGGAACTATGGCTACACCTTC
CDR3aa: CASTPPGQWNYGYTF

abundance: -
v_gene: TRBV4-3
j_gene: TRBJ1-6
d_gene: -
CDR3nt: TGCGCCAGCAGCCAAGATCCCGGCGCCAGCTCCTATAATTCACCCCTCCACTTT
CDR3aa: CASSQDPGASSYNSPLHF

abundance: few
v_gene: TRBV7-2
j_gene: TRBJ2-5
d_gene: -
CDR3nt: TGTGCCAGCAGCCCTACCAGTACCTTAGCTGGAGGGGAGACCCAGTACTTC
CDR3aa: CASSPTSTLAGGETQYF

abundance: -
v_gene: TRBV9
j_gene: TRBJ1-1
d_gene: -
CDR3nt: TGTGCCAGCAGCGTAGGAGATACGAACACTGAAGCTTTCTTT
CDR3aa: CASSVGDTNTEAFF

abundance: -
v_gene: TRBV20-1
j_gene: TRBJ2-3
d_gene: -
CDR3nt: TGCAGTGCTCCGCCTCCTGGCGATACGCAGTATTTT
CDR3aa: CSAPPPGDTQYF

abundance: few
v_gene: TRBV12-3/TRBV12-4
j_gene: TRBJ2-1
d_gene: TRBD2
CDR3nt: TGTGCCAGCAGTCCCTCAACAACTAGCGGCACCTACAATGAGCAGTTCTTC
CDR3aa: CASSPSTTSGTYNEQFF

abundance: -
v_gene: TRBV28
j_gene: TRBJ2-4
d_gene: -
CDR3nt: TGTGCCAGCAGTTTCGGACAGCCATCTATTAAAAACATTCAGTACTTC
CDR3aa: CASSFGQPSIKNIQYF

abundance: -
v_gene: TRBV5-6
j_gene: TRBJ2-5
d_gene: TRBD1
CDR3nt: TGTGCCAGCAGCCGATCGGGACAGGGGATGGGAGCTACCCAGTACTTC
CDR3aa: CASSRSGQGMGATQYF

abundance: -
v_gene: TRBV3-1
j_gene: TRBJ2-1
d_gene: TRBD1
CDR3nt: TGTGCCAGCAGCCCCCCGGACAGGGGGCAAGGGCGAAATGAGCAGTTCTTC
CDR3aa: CASSPPDRGQGRNEQFF

abundance: -
v_gene: TRBV2
j_gene: TRBJ2-7
d_gene: TRBD1
CDR3nt: TGTGCCAGCAGTATTGACAGGGCCAGCGAGCAGTACTTC
CDR3aa: CASSIDRASEQYF

abundance: -
v_gene: TRBV6-6
j_gene: TRBJ1-6
d_gene: -
CDR3nt: TGTGCCAGCTCAGGGAATGCGTATAATTCACCCCTCCACTTT
CDR3aa: CASSGNAYNSPLHF

abundance: once
v_gene: TRBV12-3/TRBV12-4
j_gene: TRBJ1-6
d_gene: TRBD1
CDR3nt: TGTGCCAGCAGTTTCGACAGGGGACGTAATTCACCCCTCCACTTT
CDR3aa: CASSFDRGRNSPLHF

abundance: few
v_gene: TRBV4-3
j_gene: TRBJ2-7
d_gene: TRBD1
CDR3nt: TGCGCCAGCAGCCCTGACAGGGGAGACTACGAGCAGTACTTC
CDR3aa: CASSPDRGDYEQYF

abundance: -
v_gene: TRBV13
j_gene: TRBJ2-5
d_gene: TRBD2
CDR3nt: TGTGCCAGCAGCACCGGGACTAGCGGACTCTCGGAGACCCAGTACTTC
CDR3aa: CASSTGTSGLSETQYF

abundance: -
v_gene: TRBV7-8
j_gene: TRBJ1-4
d_gene: TRBD1
CDR3nt: TGTGCCAGCAGCCGGACAGGGGGCGCCGTGGCTAATGAAAAACTGTTTTTT
CDR3aa: CASSRTGGAVANEKLFF

abundance: -
v_gene: TRBV21-1
j_gene: TRBJ1-2
d_gene: -
CDR3nt: -
CDR3aa: CASSTFGQGAAYGYTF

abundance: few
v_gene: TRBV4-3
j_gene: TRBJ1-2
d_gene: -
CDR3nt: TGCGCCAGCAGCCAAGATTTGCCGTCGGGCTCTAAAACTTATGGCTACACCTTC
CDR3aa: CASSQDLPSGSKTYGYTF

abundance: -
v_gene: TRBV20-1
j_gene: TRBJ2-4
d_gene: -
CDR3nt: TGCAGTGCCGCGGGGACAACAAATGCAATTCAGTACTTC
CDR3aa: CSAAGTTNAIQYF

abundance: -
v_gene: TRBV6-5
j_gene: TRBJ2-3
d_gene: TRBD1
CDR3nt: TGTGCCAGCAAAGTGACAGGGGAAGCGGCAGATACGCAGTATTTT
CDR3aa: CASKVTGEAADTQYF

abundance: -
v_gene: TRBV6-5
j_gene: TRBJ2-7
d_gene: TRBD2
CDR3nt: TGTGCCAGCAGTTTTTTTGCGGGGGGTCAGCTCCCTGTCGAGCAGTACTTC
CDR3aa: CASSFFAGGQLPVEQYF

abundance: -
v_gene: TRBV7-2
j_gene: TRBJ2-3
d_gene: TRBD2
CDR3nt: TGTGCCAGCAGCCCGCCGGGACTACTCACAGATACGCAGTATTTT
CDR3aa: CASSPPGLLTDTQYF

abundance: -
v_gene: TRBV20-1
j_gene: TRBJ1-2
d_gene: -
CDR3nt: TGCAGTGCTAGAAATCCCAGGGACTATGGCTACACCTTC
CDR3aa: CSARNPRDYGYTF

abundance: few
v_gene: TRBV7-3
j_gene: TRBJ2-1
d_gene: -
CDR3nt: TGTGCCAGCAGCTTAAACCTGGTGAATGAGCAGTTCTTC
CDR3aa: CASSLNLVNEQFF

abundance: few
v_gene: TRBV27
j_gene: TRBJ2-1
d_gene: -
CDR3nt: TGTGCCAGCAGTTTAGTTGGCGGGGCGGCCTACAATGAGCAGTTCTTC
CDR3aa: CASSLVGGAAYNEQFF

abundance: -
v_gene: TRBV5-1
j_gene: TRBJ1-1
d_gene: -
CDR3nt: TGCGCCAGCAGCTTGGATCTGGTAGTGGACACTGAAGCTTTCTTT
CDR3aa: CASSLDLVVDTEAFF

abundance: -
v_gene: TRBV5-6
j_gene: TRBJ1-2
d_gene: -
CDR3nt: TGTGCCAGCAGCTCTGTTGTGGAATTTGATGGCTACACCTTC
CDR3aa: CASSSVVEFDGYTF

abundance: -
v_gene: TRBV4-2
j_gene: TRBJ2-7
d_gene: -
CDR3nt: TGTGCCAGCAGCCAAGGGGGCGAAGTTTACGAGCAGTACTTC
CDR3aa: CASSQGGEVYEQYF

abundance: -
v_gene: TRBV15
j_gene: TRBJ2-3
d_gene: TRBD2
CDR3nt: TGTGCCACCAGCAGAATACCAGCGGGGAGCACAGATACGCAGTATTTT
CDR3aa: CATSRIPAGSTDTQYF

abundance: -
v_gene: TRBV20-1
j_gene: TRBJ2-7
d_gene: -
CDR3nt: TGCAGTGCTAGGAAAGCAGGGAGCTCCTACGAGCAGTACTTC
CDR3aa: CSARKAGSSYEQYF

abundance: -
v_gene: TRBV27
j_gene: TRBJ2-3
d_gene: -
CDR3nt: TGTGCCAGCAGCCTCACGAGCCCGCGCGCAGATACGCAGTATTTT
CDR3aa: CASSLTSPRADTQYF

abundance: few
v_gene: TRBV15
j_gene: TRBJ2-1
d_gene: TRBD1
CDR3nt: TGTGCCACCAGCCTTGACAGGGTCCACAATGAGCAGTTCTTC
CDR3aa: CATSLDRVHNEQFF

abundance: -
v_gene: TRBV7-3
j_gene: TRBJ1-6
d_gene: -
CDR3nt: TGTGCCAGCAGCTTAATGCCAGGGACAAATTCACCCCTCCACTTT
CDR3aa: CASSLMPGTNSPLHF

abundance: once
v_gene: TRBV4-2
j_gene: TRBJ1-6
d_gene: TRBD1
CDR3nt: TGTGCCAGCAGCCAAGACCCCGGGACAGGGAATTCACCCCTCCACTTT
CDR3aa: CASSQDPGTGNSPLHF

abundance: few
v_gene: TRBV29-1
j_gene: TRBJ2-1
d_gene: -
CDR3nt: TGCAGCGTTGAAATCACAGGCTATGAGCAGTTCTTC
CDR3aa: CSVEITGYEQFF

abundance: few
v_gene: TRBV4-1
j_gene: TRBJ2-1
d_gene: TRBD2
CDR3nt: TGCGCCAGCAGCCAAGATCGGGATAGCGGGGGTCCATACAATGAGCAGTTCTTC
CDR3aa: CASSQDRDSGGPYNEQFF

abundance: -
v_gene: TRBV7-9
j_gene: TRBJ2-6
d_gene: -
CDR3nt: TGTACAGTCCCCATTGTCTCTGGGGCCAACGTCCTGACTTTC
CDR3aa: CTVPIVSGANVLTF

abundance: once
v_gene: TRBV5-1
j_gene: TRBJ1-5
d_gene: -
CDR3nt: TGCGCCAGCAGCTTGTCGGGGTATGGCCAGCCCCAGCATTTT
CDR3aa: CASSLSGYGQPQHF

abundance: -
v_gene: TRBV13
j_gene: TRBJ1-2
d_gene: -
CDR3nt: TGTGCCAGCAGCTCCAAAATCATCGAGGGTCAGAGCTATGGCTACACCTTC
CDR3aa: CASSSKIIEGQSYGYTF

abundance: few
v_gene: TRBV20-1
j_gene: TRBJ2-1
d_gene: -
CDR3nt: TGCAGTGCTAGGTCACTATCGGGGGATGAGCAGTTCTTC
CDR3aa: CSARSLSGDEQFF

abundance: -
v_gene: TRBV2
j_gene: TRBJ2-7
d_gene: -
CDR3nt: TGTGCCAGTCTCCGGGACGGAACCTACGAGCAGTACTTC
CDR3aa: CASLRDGTYEQYF

abundance: -
v_gene: TRBV28
j_gene: TRBJ2-7
d_gene: -
CDR3nt: TGTGCCAGCAGTTCACTCCCGTTTTACGAGCAGTACTTC
CDR3aa: CASSSLPFYEQYF

abundance: few
v_gene: TRBV4-3
j_gene: TRBJ2-5
d_gene: TRBD1
CDR3nt: TGCGCCAGCAGCCAAGCCAGGGGGAAGGGGGAGACCCAGTACTTC
CDR3aa: CASSQARGKGETQYF

abundance: -
v_gene: TRBV25-1
j_gene: TRBJ2-1
d_gene: -
CDR3nt: TGTGCCAGCAGTGGGACAGTTTATTACAATGAGCAGTTCTTC
CDR3aa: CASSGTVYYNEQFF

abundance: -
v_gene: TRBV25-1
j_gene: TRBJ2-6
d_gene: -
CDR3nt: TGTGCCAGCAGTGAACCCCGGACGCCTGGGGCCAACGTCCTGACTTTC
CDR3aa: CASSEPRTPGANVLTF

abundance: -
v_gene: TRBV28
j_gene: TRBJ2-3
d_gene: -
CDR3nt: TGTGCCAGCAGTTCCCTCTGGGGGGACCCGACAATCAGCACAGGTACGCAGTATTTT
CDR3aa: CASSSLWGDPTISTGTQYF